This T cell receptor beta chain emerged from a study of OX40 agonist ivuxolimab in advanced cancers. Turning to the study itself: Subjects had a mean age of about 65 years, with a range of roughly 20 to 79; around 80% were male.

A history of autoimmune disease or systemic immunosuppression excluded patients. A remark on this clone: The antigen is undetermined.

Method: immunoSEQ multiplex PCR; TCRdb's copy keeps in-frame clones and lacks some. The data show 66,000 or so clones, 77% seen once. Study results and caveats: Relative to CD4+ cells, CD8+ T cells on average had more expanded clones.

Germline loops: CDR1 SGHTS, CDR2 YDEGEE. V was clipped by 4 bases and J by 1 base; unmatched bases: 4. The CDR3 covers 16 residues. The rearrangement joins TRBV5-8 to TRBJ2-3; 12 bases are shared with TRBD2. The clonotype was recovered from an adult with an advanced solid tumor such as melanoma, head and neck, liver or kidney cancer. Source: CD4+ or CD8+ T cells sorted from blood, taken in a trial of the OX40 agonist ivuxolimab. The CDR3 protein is CASSLWTSGGTDTQYF. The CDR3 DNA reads TGTGCCAGCAGCCTTTGGACTAGCGGGGGCACAGATACGCAGTATTTT.